The T cell receptor beta chain described here comes from a study of blood T cell repertoires in COVID-19. Method: immunoSEQ multiplex PCR; TCRdb's copy keeps in-frame clones and lacks some. The sample carries around 250,000 clones, about 87% recorded once. There are 14 residues in the CDR3. Germline V gene lookup returns CDR1 LNHDA and CDR2 SQIVND (reference sequence). V lost 7 bases and J lost 7, with 16 bases in between. V is TRBV19 and J is TRBJ1-4; TRBD1 might be the D (5 bases). The sequence was obtained from a woman aged 35 to 49 who had been exposed to COVID-19. The sample taken for sequencing was PBMCs or T cells enriched from blood (not recorded which). The CDR3 spells CASTGRGVGEKLFF. CDR3 nucleotides: TGTGCCAGTACCGGTCGGGGGGTAGGTGAAAAACTGTTTTTT.